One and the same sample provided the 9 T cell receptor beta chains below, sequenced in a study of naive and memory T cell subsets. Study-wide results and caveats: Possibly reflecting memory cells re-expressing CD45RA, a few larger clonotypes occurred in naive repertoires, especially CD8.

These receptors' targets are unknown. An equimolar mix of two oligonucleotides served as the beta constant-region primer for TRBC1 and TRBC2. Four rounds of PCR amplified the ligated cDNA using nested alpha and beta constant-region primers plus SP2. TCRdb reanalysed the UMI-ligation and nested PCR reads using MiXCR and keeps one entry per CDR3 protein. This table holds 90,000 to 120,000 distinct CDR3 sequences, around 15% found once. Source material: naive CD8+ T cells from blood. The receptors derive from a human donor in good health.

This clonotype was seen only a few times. The CDR3 region has the DNA TGTGCCACCAGTGATTTCCAGGGAGATCAGCCCCAGCATTTT. This sequence encodes CATSDFQGDQPQHF. This sequence joins TRBV24-1 and TRBJ1-5, with D possibly being TRBD1 (5 bases). The CDR3 contains 14 residues. V lost 1 base and J lost 5, with 8 bases in between. Germline V gene lookup returns CDR1 KGHDR and CDR2 SFDVKD.

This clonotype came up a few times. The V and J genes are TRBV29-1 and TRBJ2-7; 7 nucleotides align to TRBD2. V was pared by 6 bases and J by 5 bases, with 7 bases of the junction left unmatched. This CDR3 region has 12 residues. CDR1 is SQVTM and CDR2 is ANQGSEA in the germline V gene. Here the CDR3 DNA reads TGCAGCGTACGGAGCGGGATAGACGAGCAGTACTTC. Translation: CSVRSGIDEQYF.

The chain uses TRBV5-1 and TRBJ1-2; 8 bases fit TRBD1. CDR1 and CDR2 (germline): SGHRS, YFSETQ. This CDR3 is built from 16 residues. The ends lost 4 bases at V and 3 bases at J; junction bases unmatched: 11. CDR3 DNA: TGCGCCAGCAGCGAAGGACAGGGCGCGAGTCACTATGGCTACACCTTC. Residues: CASSEGQGASHYGYTF.

This CDR3 is CASSFGDGTEAFF. The CDR3 nucleotides read TGTGCCAGCAGCTTTGGTGATGGCACTGAAGCTTTCTTT. V usage is TRBV7-9 and J usage is TRBJ1-1; D gene unclear. Germline lookup yields CDR1 SEHNR and CDR2 FQNEAQ (reference sequence). The CDR3 is made up of 13 amino acids. Trimming took off 3 bases at V and 4 bases at J, with 9 bases between the two ends.

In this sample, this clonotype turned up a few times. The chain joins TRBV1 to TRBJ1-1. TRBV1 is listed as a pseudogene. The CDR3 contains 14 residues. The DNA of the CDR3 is TGCACCAGCAGAAGGCAGCTCATGAACACTGAAGCTTTCTTT. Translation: CTSRRQLMNTEAFF.

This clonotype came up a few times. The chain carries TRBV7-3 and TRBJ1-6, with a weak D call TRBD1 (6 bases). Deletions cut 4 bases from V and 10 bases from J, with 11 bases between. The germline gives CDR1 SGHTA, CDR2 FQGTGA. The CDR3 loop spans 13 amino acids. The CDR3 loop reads CASSSGGNSPLHF. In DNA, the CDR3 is TGTGCCAGCAGCTCCGGGGGCAACTCACCCCTCCACTTT.

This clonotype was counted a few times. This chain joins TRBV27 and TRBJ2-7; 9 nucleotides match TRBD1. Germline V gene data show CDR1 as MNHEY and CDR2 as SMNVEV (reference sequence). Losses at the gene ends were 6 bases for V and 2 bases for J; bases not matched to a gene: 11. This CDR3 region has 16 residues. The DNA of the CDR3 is TGTGCCAGCAGCCTACAGGGGGCGGGGATCGCCTACGAGCAGTACTTC. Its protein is CASSLQGAGIAYEQYF.

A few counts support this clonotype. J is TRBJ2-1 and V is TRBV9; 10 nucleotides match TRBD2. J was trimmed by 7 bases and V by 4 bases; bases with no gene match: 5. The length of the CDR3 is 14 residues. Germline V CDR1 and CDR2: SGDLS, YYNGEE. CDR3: CASSPEGLANEQFF. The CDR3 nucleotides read TGTGCCAGCAGCCCAGAGGGACTAGCGAATGAGCAGTTCTTC.

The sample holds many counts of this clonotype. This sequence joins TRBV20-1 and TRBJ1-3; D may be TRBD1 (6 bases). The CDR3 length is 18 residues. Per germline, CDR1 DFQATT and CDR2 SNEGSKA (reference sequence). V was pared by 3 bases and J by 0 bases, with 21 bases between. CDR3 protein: CSASLRDTYYFSGNTIYF. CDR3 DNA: TGCAGTGCTAGTTTACGGGACACCTATTATTTCTCTGGAAACACCATATATTTT.